Following are 22 T cell receptor beta chains from one sample sequenced in a study of cytomegalovirus exposure and HLA in healthy donors (TCRdb year 2017). The library relied on the immunoSEQ multiplex PCR assay. TCRdb took over this immuneACCESS table, retaining in-frame rearrangements with V and J assigned. Such tables are incomplete; in checked studies, under half of the missing clones stem from an unresolved V gene, and the remainder is unexplained. Counted in this sample were roughly 250,000 clones; just under 90% of them appeared once. The ten top clones hold 2.6% of the sample. What was sequenced was PBMCs. These receptors were obtained from a man between 18 and 35 years old in good health and CMV-seronegative.

V gene TRBV29-1 combines with J gene TRBJ2-1; 9 nucleotides match TRBD2. Unmatched junction bases numbered 1, after V lost 4 bases and J lost 6 bases. Germline V lookup: CDR1 SQVTM, CDR2 ANQGSEA. The CDR3 covers 12 residues. CDR3 nucleotide sequence: TGCAGCGTTGTGACTAGCGGCAATGAGCAGTTCTTC. Encoded protein: CSVVTSGNEQFF.

V and J are TRBV6-5 and TRBJ2-3; 7 nucleotides match TRBD2. J lost 0 bases, V lost 5 bases, and 5 bases had no gene match. The CDR3 sequence is 15 residues long. The germline V gene has CDR1 MNHEY and CDR2 SVGAGI. CDR3 nucleotide sequence: TGTGCCAGCAGTGGGCGGGGGTCTAGCACAGATACGCAGTATTTT. As protein: CASSGRGSSTDTQYF.

This chain connects TRBV19 to TRBJ1-2, with D unresolved. The length of the CDR3 is 14 residues. V lost 1 base to trimming and J lost 8 bases, with 14 bases between them. Germline assignment: CDR1 LNHDA and CDR2 SQIVND (reference sequence). Here the CDR3 reads CASSIVPTVRGYTF. CDR3 bases: TGTGCCAGTAGTATAGTGCCAACTGTGCGAGGCTACACCTTC.

This sequence joins TRBV27 and TRBJ1-3, with D unresolved. Germline V gene data show CDR1 as MNHEY and CDR2 as SMNVEV (reference sequence). V was pared by 3 bases and J by 0 bases, with 9 bases between. The CDR3 has 15 amino acids. The CDR3 sequence is CASSLKPYSGNTIYF. For the CDR3, the DNA is TGTGCCAGCAGTTTGAAGCCTTACTCTGGAAACACCATATATTTT.

This chain connects TRBV19 to TRBJ2-4; 7 nucleotides match TRBD1. Germline V gene data show CDR1 as LNHDA and CDR2 as SQIVND (reference sequence). This CDR3 comprises 13 residues. V was pared by 5 bases and J by 9 bases, with 7 bases of the junction left unmatched. DNA for the CDR3: TGTGCCAGTAGTCCGGACAGGCAGAGCATTCAGTACTTC. This translates into CASSPDRQSIQYF. The entire variable domain, with the rest obtained from reference TRBV19 and TRBJ2-4, is as follows: DGGITQSPKYLFRKEGQNVTLSCEQNLNHDAMYWYRQDPGQGLRLIYYSQIVNDFQKGDIAEGYSVSREKKESFPLTVTSAQKNPTAFYLCASSPDRQSIQYFGAGTRLSVL.

The chain couples TRBV28 to TRBJ1-5, with D possibly being TRBD1 (6 bases). Germline CDR1 MDHEN, CDR2 SYDVKM. Trimming shortened V by 7 bases and J by 10 bases, and 14 bases separated the two germline ends. This CDR3 comprises 12 residues. The CDR3 is CASTERGFPQHF. The CDR3 bases are TGTGCCAGCACCGAAAGGGGGTTCCCCCAGCATTTT.

J is TRBJ2-2 and V is TRBV5-4, with 10 bases fitting TRBD1. CDR1 is SGHNT, CDR2 YYREEE, per germline (reference sequence). The CDR3 is 15 residues long. V shed 7 bases and J 6 bases; nucleotides not matched to a gene: 9. CDR3 loop: CASSTSGQGSGELFF. CDR3 bases: TGTGCCAGCTCCACTTCGGGACAGGGGTCCGGGGAGCTGTTTTTT.

The V and J genes are TRBV27 and TRBJ2-7; 11 bases align to TRBD2. Germline V gives CDR1 MNHEY, CDR2 SMNVEV (reference sequence). This CDR3 region has 14 residues. The J segment lost 6 bases and the V segment lost 5 bases, leaving 6 bases of the junction unmatched. The chain's CDR3 is CASSQLAGVGEQYF. CDR3 coding DNA: TGTGCCAGCAGTCAACTAGCGGGAGTGGGCGAGCAGTACTTC.

The rearrangement links TRBV2 to TRBJ2-7; the match to TRBD2 covers 11 bases. The V gene end was trimmed by 5 bases and the J gene end by 3 bases; junction bases not matched to a gene: 3. The CDR3 has 14 residues. CDR1 SNHLY and CDR2 FYNNEI come from the germline V gene. CDR3 sequence (DNA): TGTGCCAGCAGTCCCGGGACTAGCGGCTACGAGCAGTACTTC. Amino acid sequence: CASSPGTSGYEQYF.

The V call is TRBV27, the J call TRBJ2-1, with D possibly being TRBD1 (6 bases). Deletions cut 3 bases from V and 5 bases from J, with 17 bases between. This CDR3 spans 16 amino acids. Germline V gene data show CDR1 as MNHEY and CDR2 as SMNVEV (reference sequence). The DNA of the CDR3 is TGTGCCAGCAGTTTTCGAGCCGGGACACAAAACAATGAGCAGTTCTTC. Protein product: CASSFRAGTQNNEQFF.

The rearrangement uses TRBV10-3 and TRBJ1-1; TRBD1 agrees at 10 bases. CDR1 is ENHRY and CDR2 is SYGVKD in the germline V gene. V lost 8 bases to trimming and J lost 0 bases; unmatched junction nucleotides: 0. The CDR3 consists of 13 residues. DNA of the CDR3: TGTGCCATCGGGACAGGGGTGAACACTGAAGCTTTCTTT. Translated: CAIGTGVNTEAFF.

The chain links TRBV28 to TRBJ2-1, with TRBD2 as a possible D gene (5 bases). The CDR3 runs 14 residues. From germline, CDR1 is MDHEN and CDR2 SYDVKM. Trimming shortened V by 10 bases and J by 2 bases, and 15 bases separated the two germline ends. CDR3 residues: CAISGVQTYNEQFF. The CDR3 nucleotides are TGTGCCATCTCCGGGGTACAGACCTACAATGAGCAGTTCTTC.

The chain carries TRBV6-1 and TRBJ1-2; D unresolved. V was clipped by 8 bases and J by 2 bases, with 12 bases between them. There are 13 residues in the CDR3. Germline V CDR1 and CDR2: MNHNS, SASEGT. DNA for the CDR3: TGTGCCAGCCCCCCTCCCGCGAACTATGGCTACACCTTC. It translates to CASPPPANYGYTF.

The V call is TRBV2, the J call TRBJ2-5; possibly TRBD1 for D (7 bases). Trimming pared 11 bases from V and 5 bases from J, leaving 18 bases between. The CDR3 runs 13 residues. CDR1 SNHLY and CDR2 FYNNEI come from the germline V gene. The DNA of the CDR3 is TGTGCCTCTCAGGGGGGCACCGGTGAGACCCAGTACTTC. This gives the protein CASQGGTGETQYF. Drawing the rest from reference TRBV2 and TRBJ2-5, the complete variable domain is EPEVTQTPSHQVTQMGQEVILRCVPISNHLYFYWYRQILGQKVEFLVSFYNNEISEKSEIFDDQFSVERPDGSNFTLKIRSTKLEDSAMYFCASQGGTGETQYFGPGTRLLVL.

This clone has just a few counts. V usage is TRBV6-1 and J usage is TRBJ1-6, with 11 bases lining up with TRBD1. Germline CDR1 reads MNHNS; CDR2 reads SASEGT. This CDR3 has 14 residues. Germline trimming cut 7 bases from V and 10 bases from J; bases unmatched to any gene: 6. The CDR3 loop reads CASKGTGGSSPLHF. As DNA, the CDR3 is TGTGCCAGCAAGGGGACAGGGGGTAGCTCACCCCTCCACTTT.

The V and J genes are TRBV5-1 and TRBJ2-7; TRBD1 matches at 10 bases. Germline V gene sequence: CDR1 SGHRS, CDR2 YFSETQ. CDR3 length equals 14 residues. The V and J ends lost 3 bases and 5 bases, in that order; junction bases with no gene match: 5. For the CDR3, the DNA is TGCGCCAGCAGCTCCACCGGGACAGGGGACGAGCAGTACTTC. The encoded protein is CASSSTGTGDEQYF.

V and J are TRBV10-3 and TRBJ2-2; TRBD2 aligns across 7 bases. The germline V gene encodes CDR1 ENHRY and CDR2 SYGVKD. Trimming at V came to 6 bases and at J to 5 bases, leaving 6 bases not matched to a gene. CDR3 size: 14 residues. The CDR3 loop is CAIRGSGATGELFF. As DNA, the CDR3 is TGTGCCATCAGGGGGAGCGGGGCAACCGGGGAGCTGTTTTTT.

In DNA, the CDR3 is TGTGCCAGCAGTTTGAGCGGGACGACCACCGGGGAGCTGTTTTTT. Translating it yields CASSLSGTTTGELFF. The chain has TRBV6-4 and TRBJ2-2; 7 bases fit TRBD2. CDR1 is MRHNA, CDR2 SNTAGT, per germline. The length of the CDR3 is 15 residues. V was clipped by 5 bases and J by 4 bases; unmatched bases: 7.

The rearrangement uses TRBV14 and TRBJ2-3, with 10 bases that match TRBD2. Unmatched junction bases numbered 12, after V lost 1 base and J lost 5 bases. The CDR3 is made up of 18 amino acids. Germline CDR1 SGHDN, CDR2 FVKESK. CDR3 bases: TGTGCCAGCAGCCAAGCCCCCTTCCTAGCGGGGGATCTAGATACGCAGTATTTT. Its translation: CASSQAPFLAGDLDTQYF. The whole variable domain, filled in from reference TRBV14 and TRBJ2-3, reads EAGVTQFPSHSVIEKGQTVTLRCDPISGHDNLYWYRRVMGKEIKFLLHFVKESKQDESGMPNNRFLAERTGGTYSTLKVQPAELEDSGVYFCASSQAPFLAGDLDTQYFGPGTRLTVL.

The chain links TRBV5-6 to TRBJ2-1; TRBD2 agrees at 7 bases. J gave up 3 bases and V 4 bases, and 10 bases lay outside the gene matches. The CDR3 sequence is 16 residues long. Germline CDR1 reads SGHDT; CDR2 reads YYEEEE. The CDR3 bases are TGTGCCAGCAGCCATCGGGAGGACGTTTACTACAATGAGCAGTTCTTC. Protein product: CASSHREDVYYNEQFF.

The chain combines TRBV27 with TRBJ2-6; TRBD1 matches at 8 bases. Germline V lookup: CDR1 MNHEY, CDR2 SMNVEV (reference sequence). Trimming took 5 bases from V and 2 from J; bases not matched to a gene: 11. The CDR3 extends over 18 amino acids. The CDR3 loop reads CASSRQDRVLTGANVLTF. CDR3 nucleotides: TGTGCCAGCAGTCGTCAGGACAGGGTGTTGACTGGGGCCAACGTCCTGACTTTC. Based on the CDR3 plus reference TRBV27 and TRBJ2-6, the full variable domain is EAQVTQNPRYLITVTGKKLTVTCSQNMNHEYMSWYRQDPGLGLRQIYYSMNVEVTDKGDVPEGYKVSRKEKRNFPLILESPSPNQTSLYFCASSRQDRVLTGANVLTFGAGSRLTVL.

The V gene is TRBV4-3, the J gene TRBJ1-5; perhaps TRBD1 as D (6 bases). V lost 3 bases and J 3 bases, leaving 9 bases between the germline ends. From germline, CDR1 is LGHNA and CDR2 YSLEER. This CDR3 spans 14 amino acids. The CDR3 coding sequence is TGCGCCAGCAGCCATGCAGGGGACAATCAGCCCCAGCATTTT. Protein product: CASSHAGDNQPQHF.